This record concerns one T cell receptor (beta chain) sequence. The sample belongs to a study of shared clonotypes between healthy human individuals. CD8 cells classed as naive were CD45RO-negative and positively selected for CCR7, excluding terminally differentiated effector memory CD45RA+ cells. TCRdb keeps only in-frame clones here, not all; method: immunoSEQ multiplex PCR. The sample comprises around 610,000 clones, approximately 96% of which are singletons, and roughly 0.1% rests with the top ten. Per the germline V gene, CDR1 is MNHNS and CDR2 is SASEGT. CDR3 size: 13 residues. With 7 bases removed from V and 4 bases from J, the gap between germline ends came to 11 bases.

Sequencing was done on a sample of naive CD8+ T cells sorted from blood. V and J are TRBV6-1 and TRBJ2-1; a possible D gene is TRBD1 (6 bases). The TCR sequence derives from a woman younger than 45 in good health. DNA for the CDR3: TGTGCCAGCACGCCAGGGGCATACAATGAGCAGTTCTTC. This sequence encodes CASTPGAYNEQFF.